This T cell receptor (beta chain) is drawn from a study of type 1 and type 2 diabetes patients. Study as a whole: CD4+ or CD8+ T cells were positively selected from PBMCs with microbeads.

Genomic DNA was the PCR template. A primer set of 30 forward and 13 reverse primers amplified the CDR3. TCRdb re-called the multiplex PCR reads through MiXCR, storing one row per CDR3 protein. Found here are under 300,000 distinct CDR3 sequences, 40% to 50% of them singletons; the top ten hold approximately 14%. V was clipped by 1 base and J by 4 bases, with 11 bases between them. This CDR3 has 14 amino acids. Germline V CDR1 and CDR2: GTSNPN, SVGIG (reference sequence). With regard to this clonotype: Because the CDR3 is missing its conserved closing phenylalanine or tryptophan, this is likely a read error.

Anyone with other autoimmune disease or infection in the prior four weeks was excluded. This chain connects TRBV30 to TRBJ1-5; a possible D gene is TRBD1 (6 bases). This TCR was sampled from a man aged 18 to 29 with type 2 diabetes. The sample comprised peripheral blood mononuclear cells (PBMCs). The CDR3 loop is CAWSAIQGNQPQHY. DNA of the CDR3: TGTGCCTGGAGTGCAATACAGGGTAATCAGCCCCAGCATTAT.